This record concerns one TCR beta chain sequence. This sample also contains other DNA sequences that code for the same CDR3. The sample belongs to a study of blood T cell repertoires in COVID-19. Assay: immunoSEQ multiplex PCR; the TCRdb copy retains only in-frame clones and omits some. The sample contains 200,000 to 300,000 clones, 88% of which appear only once. The V end lost 1 base, the J end lost 0 bases, and 9 bases lay between the germline ends. Germline CDR1 SEHNR, CDR2 FQNEAQ (reference sequence). The length of the CDR3 is 15 residues. The rearrangement joins TRBV7-9 to TRBJ1-1; tentative D call: TRBD1 (6 bases). The clonotype was recovered from a woman aged 40-49 years with acute COVID-19. Sequenced input: PBMCs or T cells enriched from blood (not recorded which). The CDR3 sequence: CASSLGQGMNTEAFF. The CDR3 DNA reads TGTGCCAGCAGCTTAGGGCAGGGGATGAACACTGAAGCTTTCTTT.